What follows are 2 T cell receptor beta chains derived from one specimen sequenced in a study of cytotoxic CD8 clonotypes in ibrutinib-treated CLL. Libraries were prepared by immunoSEQ multiplex PCR; TCRdb keeps only in-frame clonotypes and omits some of them. The sample records 160,000 or so clones, approximately 77% being singletons. The input for sequencing was PBMCs, taken after 12 months of ibrutinib treatment. These receptor sequences come from a human donor with chronic lymphocytic leukemia.

The chain uses TRBV7-3 and TRBJ1-1; the D is unclear. V lost 0 bases and J lost 1, with 9 bases in between. The V gene's germline CDR1 is SGHTA and CDR2 FQGTGA. CDR3 size: 15 residues. CDR3 sequence: CASSLTGLKNTEAFF. DNA for the CDR3: TGTGCCAGCAGCTTAACTGGACTTAAGAACACTGAAGCTTTCTTT.

The chain carries TRBV18 and TRBJ1-1, with D unresolved. V was shortened by 4 bases and J by 0 bases, with 6 bases between the two germline ends. This CDR3 has 13 residues. Germline CDR1 is KGHSH and CDR2 is LQKENI. CDR3 nucleotides: TGTGCCAGCTCACAGGGAGTGAACACTGAAGCTTTCTTT. Its protein product is CASSQGVNTEAFF.